The 16 T cell receptor beta chains presented below share a single source sample, sequenced in a study of OX40 agonist ivuxolimab in advanced cancers. Clones were read by immunoSEQ multiplex PCR, and TCRdb kept only the in-frame ones, dropping some. The sample lists roughly 120,000 clones; just under 95% were seen once. The material was CD4+ or CD8+ T cells sorted from blood, obtained in a trial of the OX40 agonist ivuxolimab. Receptor source: an adult with an advanced solid tumor such as melanoma, head and neck, liver or kidney cancer.

The chain couples TRBV6-1 to TRBJ2-5; a possible D gene is TRBD2 (6 bases). The V gene lost 3 bases and the J gene lost 6 bases, with 14 bases spanning the gap. This CDR3 region has 14 residues. Germline CDR1 MNHNS, CDR2 SASEGT. CDR3 DNA sequence: TGTGCCAGCAGTGATGGGGCGGGGAGGCAGACCCAGTACTTC. This translates into CASSDGAGRQTQYF.

J is TRBJ1-4 and V is TRBV6-5, with D hard to call. V lost 0 bases to trimming and J lost 8 bases, with 7 bases between them. This CDR3 comprises 13 residues. Germline-derived CDR1 and CDR2 are MNHEY and SVGAGI. The CDR3: CASSYSSGEKLFF. As DNA, the CDR3 is TGTGCCAGCAGTTACTCGAGTGGCGAAAAACTGTTTTTT.

A few counts support this clone. The CDR3 coding sequence is TGTGCCTGGAGTGTCGCCGGGCCGATTAACTATGGCTACACCTTC. Translating it yields CAWSVAGPINYGYTF. V is TRBV30 and J is TRBJ1-2; no reliable D call. Trimming removed 0 bases from V and 1 base from J, with 12 bases in between. The CDR3 spans 15 residues. Per the germline V gene, CDR1 is GTSNPN and CDR2 is SVGIG (reference sequence). The whole variable domain, filled in from reference TRBV30 and TRBJ1-2, reads SQTIHQWPATLVQPVGSPLSLECTVEGTSNPNLYWYRQAAGRGLQLLFYSVGIGQISSEVPQNLSASRPQDRQFILSSKKLLLSDSGFYLCAWSVAGPINYGYTFGSGTRLTVV.

The chain links TRBV9 to TRBJ2-5; TRBD1 matches at 7 bases. The tail of the sequence fits TRBJ2-7 better, so the J call may be wrong. This CDR3 contains 16 residues. CDR1 and CDR2 (germline): SGDLS, YYNGEE. The CDR3 DNA is TGTGCCAGCAGCGCGACAGGGACCCCGGTGGCCTACGAGCAGTACTTC. Translating it yields CASSATGTPVAYEQYF.

The genes are TRBV29-1 and TRBJ2-1; D not certain. CDR1 and CDR2 from the germline V gene are SQVTM and ANQGSEA. This CDR3 is 12 amino acids long. V was shortened by 5 bases and J by 4 bases, with 9 bases between the two germline ends. CDR3 amino acids: CSVSLGYNEQFF. In DNA form, the CDR3 reads TGCAGCGTTTCTCTGGGGTACAATGAGCAGTTCTTC.

The V and J genes are TRBV29-1 and TRBJ2-5; D remains ambiguous. The CDR3 has 12 residues. With 5 bases removed from V and 1 base from J, the gap between germline ends came to 8 bases. Germline V gene sequence: CDR1 SQVTM, CDR2 ANQGSEA. This CDR3 is CSVLRPQETQYF. CDR3 bases: TGCAGCGTTTTAAGACCCCAAGAGACCCAGTACTTC.

The gene calls are TRBV2 and TRBJ1-2; D call uncertain. The CDR3 extends over 14 amino acids. V was clipped by 2 bases and J by 4 bases, with 11 bases between them. Germline loops: CDR1 SNHLY, CDR2 FYNNEI. CDR3 region: CASSEPFDGYGYTF. The CDR3 coding sequence is TGTGCCAGCAGTGAACCCTTCGACGGCTATGGCTACACCTTC.

V and J are TRBV6-5 and TRBJ2-7, with D unresolved. CDR3 length equals 15 residues. Trimming removed 2 bases from V and 5 bases from J, with 16 bases in between. CDR1 and CDR2 (germline): MNHEY, SVGAGI. The CDR3 reads CASSYAKAWVHEQYF. CDR3 sequence (DNA): TGTGCCAGCAGTTACGCGAAAGCGTGGGTCCACGAGCAGTACTTC.

V and J are TRBV6-4 and TRBJ1-2, with TRBD1 as a possible D gene (6 bases). CDR3 length: 13 amino acids. V shed 6 bases and J shed 4 bases, with 12 bases lying between them. CDR1 and CDR2 (germline): MRHNA, SNTAGT. The CDR3 DNA is TGTGCCAGCAGCCTGGACAGAGGCTATGGCTACACCTTC. This translates into CASSLDRGYGYTF.

The rearrangement links TRBV15 to TRBJ1-2, with TRBD1 matching 9 bases. The V gene's germline CDR1 is LNHNV and CDR2 YYDKDF (reference sequence). There are 15 residues in the CDR3. V dropped 5 bases and J dropped 6; count of bases not matched to a gene: 10. The DNA for the CDR3 is TGTGCCACCAGCGAGAGGCTGACAGGGGGGGATGGCTACACCTTC. Protein sequence: CATSERLTGGDGYTF.

The chain carries TRBV28 and TRBJ1-2; D might be TRBD1 (6 bases). The germline V and J ends were trimmed by 5 bases and 4 bases, with 23 bases remaining between them. There are 17 residues in the CDR3. CDR1 is MDHEN, CDR2 SYDVKM, per germline. This chain's CDR3 is CASSTHPPPDRTYGYTF. The DNA for the CDR3 is TGTGCCAGCAGTACCCACCCCCCCCCGGACAGAACCTATGGCTACACCTTC.

CDR3 bases: TGTGCCAGCAGCTTTACAGGGGGTGTATGGAATGAGCAGTTCTTC. This codes for CASSFTGGVWNEQFF. This sequence joins TRBV7-9 and TRBJ2-1; 8 positions agree with TRBD1. This CDR3 region has 15 residues. V shed 3 bases, J shed 7 bases, and the junction held 8 bases outside the gene matches. Per germline, CDR1 SEHNR and CDR2 FQNEAQ (reference sequence).

This chain connects TRBV5-4 to TRBJ2-7; tentative D call: TRBD1 (7 bases). V dropped 4 bases and J dropped 2 bases, with 16 bases sitting between them. CDR3 length equals 15 residues. The germline V gene encodes CDR1 SGHNT and CDR2 YYREEE (reference sequence). In DNA, the CDR3 is TGTGCCAGCAGCCGAGGAGGGGACAGTCCCTACGAGCAGTACTTC. This encodes CASSRGGDSPYEQYF.

The chain carries TRBV29-1 and TRBJ2-3, with unresolved D. Germline CDR1 SQVTM, CDR2 ANQGSEA. The CDR3 contains 12 residues. Trimming pared 7 bases from V and 1 base from J, leaving 9 bases between. CDR3 protein: CSGSLGTDTQYF. CDR3 DNA: TGCAGCGGCTCCCTGGGCACAGATACGCAGTATTTT.

This clone was counted a single time. V is TRBV28 and J is TRBJ1-1; TRBD1 agrees at 8 bases. This CDR3 has 14 amino acids. Looked up from germline, CDR1 is MDHEN and CDR2 is SYDVKM. V was clipped by 5 bases and J by 4 bases; unmatched bases: 6. The CDR3 DNA follows: TGTGCCAGCAGTAAAGGACAGGGTGTCACTGAAGCTTTCTTT. This encodes CASSKGQGVTEAFF.

V gene TRBV5-6 combines with J gene TRBJ2-1, with TRBD2 matching 15 bases. The CDR3 has 16 amino acids. V was clipped by 4 bases and J by 9 bases; unmatched bases: 8. Germline loops: CDR1 SGHDT, CDR2 YYEEEE. CDR3 DNA sequence: TGTGCCAGCAGCGTCCGGACTAGCGGGAGGGTCGGTGAGCAGTTCTTC. Translating gives CASSVRTSGRVGEQFF.